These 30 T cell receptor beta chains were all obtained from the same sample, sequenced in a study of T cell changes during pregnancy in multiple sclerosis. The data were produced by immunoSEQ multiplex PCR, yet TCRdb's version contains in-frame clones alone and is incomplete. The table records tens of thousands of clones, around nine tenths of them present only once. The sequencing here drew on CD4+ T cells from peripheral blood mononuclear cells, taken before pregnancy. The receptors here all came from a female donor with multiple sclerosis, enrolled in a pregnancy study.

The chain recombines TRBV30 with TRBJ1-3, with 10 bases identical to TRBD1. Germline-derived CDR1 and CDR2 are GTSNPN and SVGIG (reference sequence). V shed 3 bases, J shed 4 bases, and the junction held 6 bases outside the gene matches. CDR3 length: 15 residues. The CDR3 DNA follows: TGTGCCTGGAGAAAGGGACAGGGGCTAGGAAACACCATATATTTT. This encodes CAWRKGQGLGNTIYF.

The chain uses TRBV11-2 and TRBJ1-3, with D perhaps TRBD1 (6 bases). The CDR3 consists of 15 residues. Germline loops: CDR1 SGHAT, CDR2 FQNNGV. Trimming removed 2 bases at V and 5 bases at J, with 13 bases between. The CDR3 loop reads CASSLTGGRRNTIYF. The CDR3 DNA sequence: TGTGCCAGCAGCTTAACGGGGGGGCGCAGAAACACCATATATTTT.

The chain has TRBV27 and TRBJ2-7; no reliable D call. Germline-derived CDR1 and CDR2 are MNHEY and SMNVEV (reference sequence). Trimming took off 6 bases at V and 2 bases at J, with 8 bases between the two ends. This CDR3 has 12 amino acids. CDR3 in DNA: TGTGCCAGCAGAATCTCTCCCTACGAGCAGTACTTC. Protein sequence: CASRISPYEQYF.

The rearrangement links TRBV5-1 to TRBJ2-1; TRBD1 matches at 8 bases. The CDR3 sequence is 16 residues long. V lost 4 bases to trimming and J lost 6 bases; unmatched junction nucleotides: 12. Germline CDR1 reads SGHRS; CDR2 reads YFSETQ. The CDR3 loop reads CASSRSSGTGANEQFF. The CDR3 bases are TGCGCCAGCAGCCGAAGCTCCGGGACAGGAGCCAATGAGCAGTTCTTC. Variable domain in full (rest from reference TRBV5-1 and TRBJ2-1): KAGVTQTPRYLIKTRGQQVTLSCSPISGHRSVSWYQQTPGQGLQFLFEYFSETQRNKGNFPGRFSGRQFSNSRSEMNVSTLELGDSALYLCASSRSSGTGANEQFFGPGTRLTVL.

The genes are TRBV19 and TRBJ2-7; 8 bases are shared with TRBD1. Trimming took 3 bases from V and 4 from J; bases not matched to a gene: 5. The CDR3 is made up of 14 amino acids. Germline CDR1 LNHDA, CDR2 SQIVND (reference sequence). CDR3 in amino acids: CASSMAHRGYEQYF. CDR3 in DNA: TGTGCCAGTAGTATGGCCCACAGGGGGTACGAGCAGTACTTC.

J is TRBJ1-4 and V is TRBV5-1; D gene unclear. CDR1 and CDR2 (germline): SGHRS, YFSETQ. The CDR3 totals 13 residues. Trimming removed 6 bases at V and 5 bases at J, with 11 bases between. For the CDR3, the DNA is TGCGCCAGCAAACAGACAATGAATGAAAAACTGTTTTTT. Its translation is CASKQTMNEKLFF.

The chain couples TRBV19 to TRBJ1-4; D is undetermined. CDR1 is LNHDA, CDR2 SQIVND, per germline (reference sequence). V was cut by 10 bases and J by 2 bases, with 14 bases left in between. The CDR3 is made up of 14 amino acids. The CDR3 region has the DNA TGTGCCACCACCGGAGGACGGACTAATGAAAAACTGTTTTTT. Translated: CATTGGRTNEKLFF.

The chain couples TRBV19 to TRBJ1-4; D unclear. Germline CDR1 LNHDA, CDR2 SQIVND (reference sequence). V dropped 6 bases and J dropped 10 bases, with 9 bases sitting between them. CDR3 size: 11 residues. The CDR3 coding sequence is TGTGCCAGTAGCGGCGGTATAAAACTGTTTTTT. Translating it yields CASSGGIKLFF. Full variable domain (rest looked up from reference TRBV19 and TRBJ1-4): DGGITQSPKYLFRKEGQNVTLSCEQNLNHDAMYWYRQDPGQGLRLIYYSQIVNDFQKGDIAEGYSVSREKKESFPLTVTSAQKNPTAFYLCASSGGIKLFFGSGTQLSVL.

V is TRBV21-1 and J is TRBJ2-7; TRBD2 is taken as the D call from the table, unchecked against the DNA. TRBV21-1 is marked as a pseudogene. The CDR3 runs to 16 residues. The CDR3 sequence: CASSKQGLRYSYEQYF. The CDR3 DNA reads TGTGCCAGCAGCAAACAGGGACTGCGGTACTCCTACGAGCAGTACTTC.

The CDR3 sequence is CASSFGQLATNEKLFF. CDR3 DNA: TGTGCCAGCTCATTCGGACAGCTAGCAACTAATGAAAAACTGTTTTTT. V is TRBV18 and J is TRBJ1-4, with a possible D match to TRBD1 (6 bases). Trimming stripped 5 bases from V and 0 bases from J, with 13 bases between. In germline, CDR1 is KGHSH, CDR2 LQKENI. The CDR3 runs to 16 residues.

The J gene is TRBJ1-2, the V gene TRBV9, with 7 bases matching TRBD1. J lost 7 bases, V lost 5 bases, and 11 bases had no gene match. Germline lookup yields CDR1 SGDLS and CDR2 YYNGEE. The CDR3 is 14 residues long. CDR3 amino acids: CASSLTGNSRGYTF. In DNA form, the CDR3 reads TGTGCCAGCAGTCTGACAGGGAACAGTCGTGGCTACACCTTC. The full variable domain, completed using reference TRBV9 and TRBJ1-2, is DSGVTQTPKHLITATGQRVTLRCSPRSGDLSVYWYQQSLDQGLQFLIQYYNGEERAKGNILERFSAQQFPDLHSELNLSSLELGDSALYFCASSLTGNSRGYTFGSGTRLTVV.

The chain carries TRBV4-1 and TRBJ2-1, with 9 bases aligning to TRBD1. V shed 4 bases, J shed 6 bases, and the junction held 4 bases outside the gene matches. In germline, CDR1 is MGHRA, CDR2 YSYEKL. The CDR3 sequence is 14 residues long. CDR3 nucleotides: TGCGCCAGCAGCCCACAGGGGGCTAGCAATGAGCAGTTCTTC. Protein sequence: CASSPQGASNEQFF.

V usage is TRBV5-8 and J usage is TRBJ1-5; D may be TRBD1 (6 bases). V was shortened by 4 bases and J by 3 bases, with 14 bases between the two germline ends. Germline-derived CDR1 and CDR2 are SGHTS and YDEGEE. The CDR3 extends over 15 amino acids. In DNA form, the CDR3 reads TGTGCCAGCAGCCAAGGACAGAACCCCAATCAGCCCCAGCATTTT. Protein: CASSQGQNPNQPQHF.

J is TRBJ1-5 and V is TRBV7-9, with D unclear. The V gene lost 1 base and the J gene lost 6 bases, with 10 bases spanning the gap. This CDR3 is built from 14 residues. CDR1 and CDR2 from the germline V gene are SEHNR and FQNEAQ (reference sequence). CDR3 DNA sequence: TGTGCCAGCAGCTTAGAACTAGGATCTCAGCCCCAGCATTTT. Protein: CASSLELGSQPQHF.

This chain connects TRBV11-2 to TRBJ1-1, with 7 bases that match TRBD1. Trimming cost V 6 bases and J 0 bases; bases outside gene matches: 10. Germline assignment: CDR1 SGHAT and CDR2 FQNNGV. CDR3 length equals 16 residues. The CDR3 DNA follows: TGTGCCAGCAGGTCGAGGAGGACAGGAATGAACACTGAAGCTTTCTTT. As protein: CASRSRRTGMNTEAFF.

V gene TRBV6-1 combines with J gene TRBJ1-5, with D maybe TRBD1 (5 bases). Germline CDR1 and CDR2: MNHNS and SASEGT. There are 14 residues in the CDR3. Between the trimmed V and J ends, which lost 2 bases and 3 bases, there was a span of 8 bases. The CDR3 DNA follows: TGTGCCAGCAGTGAACTAGGGGACAATCAGCCCCAGCATTTT. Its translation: CASSELGDNQPQHF.

CDR3 coding DNA: TGTGCCAGCAGTGAAGGCCCAGGGGGCGAACTCATGAACACTGAAGCTTTCTTT. This sequence encodes CASSEGPGGELMNTEAFF. The J gene is TRBJ1-1, the V gene TRBV2; TRBD1 matches 8 bases. Losses at the gene ends were 1 base for V and 0 bases for J; bases not matched to a gene: 10. From germline, CDR1 is SNHLY and CDR2 FYNNEI. The CDR3 is 18 amino acids.

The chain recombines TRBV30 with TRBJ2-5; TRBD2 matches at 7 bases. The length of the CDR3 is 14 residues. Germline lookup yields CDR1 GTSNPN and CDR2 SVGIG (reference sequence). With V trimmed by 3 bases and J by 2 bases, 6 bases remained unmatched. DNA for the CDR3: TGTGCCTGGAGAACACCGGGACTACAAGAGACCCAGTACTTC. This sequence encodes CAWRTPGLQETQYF.

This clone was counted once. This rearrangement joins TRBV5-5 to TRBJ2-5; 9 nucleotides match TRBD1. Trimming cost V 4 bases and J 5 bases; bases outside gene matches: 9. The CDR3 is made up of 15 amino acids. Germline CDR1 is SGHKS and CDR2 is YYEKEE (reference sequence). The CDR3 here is CASSPGTGSRETQYF. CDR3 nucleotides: TGTGCCAGCAGCCCAGGGACAGGGAGCAGGGAGACCCAGTACTTC.

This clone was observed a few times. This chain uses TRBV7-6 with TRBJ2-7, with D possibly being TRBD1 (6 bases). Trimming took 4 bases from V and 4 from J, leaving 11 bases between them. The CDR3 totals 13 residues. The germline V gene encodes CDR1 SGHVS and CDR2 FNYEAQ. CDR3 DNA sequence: TGTGCCAGCAGCTACGGGACATTTTACGAGCAGTACTTC. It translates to CASSYGTFYEQYF. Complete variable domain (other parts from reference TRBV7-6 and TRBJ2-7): GAGVSQSPRYKVTKRGQDVALRCDPISGHVSLYWYRQALGQGPEFLTYFNYEAQQDKSGLPNDRFSAERPEGSISTLTIQRTEQRDSAMYRCASSYGTFYEQYFGPGTRLTVT.

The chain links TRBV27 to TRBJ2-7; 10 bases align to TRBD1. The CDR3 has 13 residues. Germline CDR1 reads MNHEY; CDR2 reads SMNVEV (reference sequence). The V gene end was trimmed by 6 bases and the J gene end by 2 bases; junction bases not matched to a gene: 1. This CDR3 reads CASRGTGAYEQYF. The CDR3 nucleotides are TGTGCCAGCAGAGGGACAGGGGCCTACGAGCAGTACTTC.

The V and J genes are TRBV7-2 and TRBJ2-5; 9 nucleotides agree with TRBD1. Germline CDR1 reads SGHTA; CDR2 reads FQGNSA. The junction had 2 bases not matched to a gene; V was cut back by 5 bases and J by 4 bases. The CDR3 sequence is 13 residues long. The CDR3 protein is CASSRDRAETQYF. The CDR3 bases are TGTGCCAGCAGCCGGGACAGGGCAGAGACCCAGTACTTC.

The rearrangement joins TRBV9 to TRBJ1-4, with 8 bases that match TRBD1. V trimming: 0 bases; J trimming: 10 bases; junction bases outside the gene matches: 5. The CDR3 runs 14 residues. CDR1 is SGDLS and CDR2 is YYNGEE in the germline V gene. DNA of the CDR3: TGTGCCAGCAGCGTAGTTGACAGGGGCGGAAAACTGTTTTTT. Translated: CASSVVDRGGKLFF.

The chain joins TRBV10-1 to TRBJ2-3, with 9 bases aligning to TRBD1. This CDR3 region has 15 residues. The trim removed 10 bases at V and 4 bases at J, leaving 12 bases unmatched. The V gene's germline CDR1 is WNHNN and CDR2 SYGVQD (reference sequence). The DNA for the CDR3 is TGCGCCATTAGAAAAAGGGACAGGGAGGCAGATACGCAGTATTTT. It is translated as CAIRKRDREADTQYF.

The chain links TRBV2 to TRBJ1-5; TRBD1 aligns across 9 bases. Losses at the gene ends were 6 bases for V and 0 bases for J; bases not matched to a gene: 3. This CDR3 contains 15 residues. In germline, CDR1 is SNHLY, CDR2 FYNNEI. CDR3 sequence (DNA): TGTGCCAGCAGAGGACAGGGGTATAGCAATCAGCCCCAGCATTTT. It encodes CASRGQGYSNQPQHF. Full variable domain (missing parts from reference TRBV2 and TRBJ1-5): EPEVTQTPSHQVTQMGQEVILRCVPISNHLYFYWYRQILGQKVEFLVSFYNNEISEKSEIFDDQFSVERPDGSNFTLKIRSTKLEDSAMYFCASRGQGYSNQPQHFGDGTRLSIL.

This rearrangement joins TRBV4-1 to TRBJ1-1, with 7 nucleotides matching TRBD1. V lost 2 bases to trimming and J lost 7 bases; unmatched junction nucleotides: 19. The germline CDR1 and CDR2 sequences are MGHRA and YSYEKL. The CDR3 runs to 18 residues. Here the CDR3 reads CASSQREQGSLRAYEAFF. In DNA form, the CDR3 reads TGCGCCAGCAGCCAACGGGAACAGGGGTCCCTTAGGGCCTATGAAGCTTTCTTT.

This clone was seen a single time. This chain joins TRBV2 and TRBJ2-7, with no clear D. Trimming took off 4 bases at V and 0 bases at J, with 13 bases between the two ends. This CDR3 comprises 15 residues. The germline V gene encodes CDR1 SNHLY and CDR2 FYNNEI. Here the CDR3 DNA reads TGTGCCAGCAGTGGTATCAGGATCTTCTCCTACGAGCAGTACTTC. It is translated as CASSGIRIFSYEQYF.

CDR3 loop: CATSRDPRAGGNTGELFF. CDR3 nucleotides: TGTGCCACCAGCAGAGACCCCCGAGCGGGAGGGAACACCGGGGAGCTGTTTTTT. This rearrangement joins TRBV15 to TRBJ2-2; the match to TRBD2 covers 9 bases. Germline lookup yields CDR1 LNHNV and CDR2 YYDKDF (reference sequence). The ends lost 0 bases at V and 1 base at J; junction bases unmatched: 6. This CDR3 comprises 18 residues.

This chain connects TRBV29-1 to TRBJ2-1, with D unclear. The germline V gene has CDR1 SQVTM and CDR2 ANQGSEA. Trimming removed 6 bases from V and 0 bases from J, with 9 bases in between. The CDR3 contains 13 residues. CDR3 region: CSVGRLSYNEQFF. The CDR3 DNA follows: TGCAGCGTGGGTCGACTCTCCTACAATGAGCAGTTCTTC.

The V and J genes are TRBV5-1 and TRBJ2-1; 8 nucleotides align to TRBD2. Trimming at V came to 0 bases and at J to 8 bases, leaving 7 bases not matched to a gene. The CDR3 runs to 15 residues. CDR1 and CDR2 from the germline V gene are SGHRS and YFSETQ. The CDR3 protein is CASSLAGLGRDEQFF. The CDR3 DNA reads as TGCGCCAGCAGCTTGGCGGGACTAGGGCGCGATGAGCAGTTCTTC.